This T cell receptor beta chain was recorded in a study of response to subunit inactivated influenza vaccine. TCRdb used MiXCR to reprocess the RT-PCR reads, holding one entry per CDR3 protein. The sample lists roughly 570,000 distinct CDR3 sequences, 13% occurring once. This clonotype was picked up a small number of times. Antigen specificity is unknown. Study results and caveats: Seasonal influenza vaccination, on each occasion, was suggested by the authors to recruit few new T cells.

The CDR3 has 14 amino acids. Germline V gene lookup returns CDR1 DFQATT and CDR2 SNEGSKA (reference sequence). The J segment lost 3 bases and the V segment lost 2 bases, leaving 2 bases of the junction unmatched. The chain combines TRBV20-1 with TRBJ2-3, with 10 bases that match TRBD2. The sequencing here drew on PBMCs from blood, taken about 40 days after vaccination. The receptor's source is a man aged 50 to 59 who received an inactivated influenza vaccine. CDR3 protein: CSARISGRTDTQYF. Written as DNA, the CDR3 is TGCAGTGCTAGAATTAGCGGGAGGACAGATACGCAGTATTTT.